The 30 T cell receptor beta chains reported below all come from one sample, sequenced in a study of blood T cells in healthy people across ages (dated by TCRdb to between 2014 and 2016). The library was prepared using 5' RACE. TCRdb shows the sequencer as Illumina HiSeq 2500. A second roughly 7 to 12 cycle PCR used a sample-barcoded 5' primer and a J-beta primer mix. TCRdb's own reprocessing of the public reads used fastp at Q25 and MiXCR and kept productive beta chains. Each record represents a unique CDR3 protein, reported with the most common genes and DNA among its rows. The sample includes about 620,000 distinct CDR3 sequences, with around 21% observed a single time. Jointly, the top ten make up around 3.4% of the sample. Source material: blood. The source is a man aged 70 or older in good health.

This clonotype was detected only a few times. This is likely a read error, given that the CDR3 carries no conserved phenylalanine or tryptophan at its end. The chain recombines TRBV20-1 with TRBJ1-1; D remains ambiguous. Germline-derived CDR1 and CDR2 are DFQATT and SNEGSKA (reference sequence). Trimming removed 0 bases at V and 0 bases at J, with 8 bases between. This CDR3 contains 14 residues. CDR3 protein: CSAREGLLNTEAFL. DNA of the CDR3: TGCAGTGCTAGAGAAGGACTATTGAACACTGAAGCTTTCCTT.

In this sample, this clonotype turned up a few times. The chain joins TRBV6-1 to TRBJ2-3, with D possibly being TRBD2 (6 bases). V was cut by 3 bases and J by 15 bases, with 19 bases left in between. This CDR3 comprises 13 residues. Germline V gene lookup returns CDR1 MNHNS and CDR2 SASEGT. In DNA, the CDR3 is TGTGCCAGCAGTGAGAGGGGCCCCGGGACTCCTTATTTT. Translation: CASSERGPGTPYF.

This clonotype was observed a handful of times. This chain uses TRBV7-2 with TRBJ1-1; the D gene is possibly TRBD1 (6 bases). The CDR3 runs to 12 residues. The germline gives CDR1 SGHTA, CDR2 FQGNSA. The V and J ends lost 5 bases and 7 bases respectively, with 11 bases between them. The CDR3, as DNA: TGTGCCAGCAGCGCCGGACAGTTTGAAGCTTTCTTT. This translates into CASSAGQFEAFF. Full variable domain (remainder filled in from reference TRBV7-2 and TRBJ1-1): GAGVSQSPSNKVTEKGKDVELRCDPISGHTALYWYRQSLGQGLEFLIYFQGNSAPDKSGLPSDRFSAERTGGSVSTLTIQRTQQEDSAVYLCASSAGQFEAFFGQGTRLTVV.

This rearrangement joins TRBV20-1 to TRBJ2-7; tentatively, D is TRBD1 (5 bases). V was clipped by 3 bases and J by 3 bases, with 12 bases between them. The CDR3 has 13 amino acids. CDR1 and CDR2 (germline): DFQATT, SNEGSKA (reference sequence). As DNA, the CDR3 is TGCAGTGCTAGCTCGCAGGGAATCTACGAGCAGTACTTC. It codes for CSASSQGIYEQYF.

There are many counts of this clonotype. The J gene is TRBJ1-4, the V gene TRBV7-6; a weak D match, TRBD1 (5 bases). Germline V CDR1 and CDR2: SGHVS, FNYEAQ. The CDR3 extends over 16 amino acids. Trimming pared 5 bases from V and 5 bases from J, leaving 18 bases between. CDR3 protein: CASSPGTEGSNEKLFF. In nucleotides, the CDR3 is TGTGCCAGCAGCCCGGGGACCGAGGGGTCCAATGAAAAACTGTTTTTT.

CDR3 in DNA: TGTGCCATCAGTGGGGGGACTAGCTCCTACAATGAGCAGTTCTTC. Protein sequence: CAISGGTSSYNEQFF. This chain links TRBV10-3 with TRBJ2-1, with 8 positions matching TRBD2. This CDR3 spans 15 amino acids. CDR1 is ENHRY and CDR2 is SYGVKD in the germline V gene. V shed 4 bases and J 0 bases; nucleotides not matched to a gene: 2.

This clonotype has a single count. This sequence joins TRBV5-1 and TRBJ2-1; a possible D gene is TRBD2 (6 bases). The germline CDR1 and CDR2 sequences are SGHRS and YFSETQ. This CDR3 is 17 amino acids long. The V and J ends lost 1 base and 6 bases respectively, with 20 bases between them. In DNA form, the CDR3 reads TGCGCCAGCAGCTTGAACTCTGGACGGGAGAGGGGCAATGAGCAGTTCTTC. Translation: CASSLNSGRERGNEQFF.

The chain joins TRBV18 to TRBJ1-1, with 8 positions matching TRBD1. V shed 2 bases, J shed 2 bases, and the junction held 4 bases outside the gene matches. The length of the CDR3 is 15 residues. From germline, CDR1 is KGHSH and CDR2 LQKENI. CDR3 bases: TGTGCCAGCTCACCATTGACAGGGGATAACACTGAAGCTTTCTTT. Translated: CASSPLTGDNTEAFF.

This clonotype showed up just a few times. The chain uses TRBV28 and TRBJ2-3, with D possibly matching TRBD2 (6 bases). V was shortened by 6 bases and J by 1 base, with 8 bases between the two germline ends. CDR1 is MDHEN, CDR2 SYDVKM, per germline. The CDR3 loop spans 13 amino acids. The CDR3 here is CASSGTGTDTQYF. CDR3 nucleotide sequence: TGTGCCAGCAGCGGGACTGGCACAGATACGCAGTATTTT.

CDR3 protein: CASRTGRGGNTEAFF. The CDR3 nucleotides are TGTGCCAGTAGGACTGGACGGGGAGGGAACACTGAAGCTTTCTTT. The chain recombines TRBV19 with TRBJ1-1; D is ambiguous. Trimming took off 6 bases at V and 1 base at J, with 15 bases between the two ends. Germline V gene lookup returns CDR1 LNHDA and CDR2 SQIVND (reference sequence). There are 15 residues in the CDR3.

Ten or more counts support this clonotype. The chain combines TRBV4-1 with TRBJ2-5; D remains unclear. The CDR3 runs 14 residues. The germline V and J ends were trimmed by 2 bases and 2 bases, with 9 bases remaining between them. Germline CDR1 is MGHRA and CDR2 is YSYEKL. The CDR3 coding sequence is TGCGCCAGCAGCCAATGGAGTGGACAAGAGACCCAGTACTTC. As protein: CASSQWSGQETQYF.

This clonotype was seen ten or more times. The V and J genes are TRBV5-1 and TRBJ2-5; 9 nucleotides match TRBD2. CDR3 length: 14 residues. V shed 6 bases and J 2 bases; nucleotides not matched to a gene: 5. Germline V gene data show CDR1 as SGHRS and CDR2 as YFSETQ. In nucleotides, the CDR3 is TGCGCCAGCACCAGACTAGCGGTACAAGAGACCCAGTACTTC. This gives the protein CASTRLAVQETQYF.

The CDR3 is CATSRVAKSQETQYF. The CDR3 nucleotides are TGTGCCACCAGCAGAGTGGCCAAATCCCAAGAGACCCAGTACTTC. The chain combines TRBV15 with TRBJ2-5; D is uncertain. With 1 base removed from V and 1 base from J, the gap between germline ends came to 10 bases. The CDR3 consists of 15 residues. The germline gives CDR1 LNHNV, CDR2 YYDKDF (reference sequence).

In this sample, this clonotype turned up a few times. The chain joins TRBV19 to TRBJ1-1; 7 nucleotides match TRBD1. Germline trimming cut 9 bases from V and 6 bases from J; bases unmatched to any gene: 4. The CDR3 totals 11 residues. Germline values: CDR1 LNHDA, CDR2 SQIVND (reference sequence). The CDR3 protein is CASDREAEAFF. The CDR3 DNA follows: TGTGCCAGCGACAGGGAGGCTGAAGCTTTCTTT.

The chain recombines TRBV28 with TRBJ1-2, with D maybe TRBD1 (5 bases). CDR1 is MDHEN, CDR2 SYDVKM, per germline. CDR3 length equals 14 residues. Between the trimmed V and J ends, which lost 5 bases and 7 bases, there was a span of 17 bases. CDR3 bases: TGTGCCAGCAGTCCCGGTGGCAGGGTCCCTGGCTACACCTTC. Translating it yields CASSPGGRVPGYTF.

This clonotype turned up a few times. The J gene is TRBJ2-5, the V gene TRBV20-1, with 8 bases aligning to TRBD2. Looked up from germline, CDR1 is DFQATT and CDR2 is SNEGSKA (reference sequence). The CDR3 runs 15 residues. The V and J ends lost 2 bases and 2 bases, in that order; junction bases with no gene match: 7. Here the CDR3 reads CSARMMSSGQETQYF. DNA of the CDR3: TGCAGTGCTAGAATGATGTCTAGCGGGCAAGAGACCCAGTACTTC.

This clonotype has more than one count but fewer than ten. The genes are TRBV12-5 and TRBJ2-3, with 9 nucleotides matching TRBD2. V lost 10 bases and J lost 1; bases outside the gene matches: 6. The CDR3 is made up of 14 amino acids. The germline gives CDR1 LGHNT, CDR2 FRNRAP. Written as DNA, the CDR3 is TGTGCTACTGCACGGACTAGCGGCACAGATACGCAGTATTTT. Amino acid sequence: CATARTSGTDTQYF.

The chain joins TRBV5-5 to TRBJ2-7, with 11 bases identical to TRBD2. Judging by the DNA end, TRBJ2-1 fits better; the J call may be wrong. Germline V gene data show CDR1 as SGHKS and CDR2 as YYEKEE (reference sequence). The CDR3 is 16 residues long. CDR3 residues: CASSLLAGGEANEQFF. CDR3 nucleotides: TGTGCCAGCAGCTTGTTAGCGGGAGGGGAGGCAAATGAGCAGTTCTTC.

This clonotype was observed a few times. The V call is TRBV12-3 or TRBV12-4, the J call TRBJ2-7; TRBD2 matches 8 bases. CDR3 length: 14 amino acids. Trimming cost V 3 bases and J 5 bases; bases outside gene matches: 6. CDR3 bases: TGTGCCAGCAGTTTTGCGGGAGGAAAAAACGAGCAGTACTTC. Translated: CASSFAGGKNEQYF.

The V and J genes are TRBV10-3 and TRBJ2-5, with D perhaps matching TRBD1 or TRBD2 (5 bases each). The germline V gene has CDR1 ENHRY and CDR2 SYGVKD. This CDR3 comprises 13 residues. V was cut by 8 bases and J by 2 bases, with 12 bases left in between. CDR3 nucleotide sequence: TGTGCCATCGGGGGAGTTCTTCAAGAGACCCAGTACTTC. It encodes CAIGGVLQETQYF.

This clonotype has more than one count but fewer than ten. The gene calls are TRBV20-1 and TRBJ1-5; TRBD1 matches at 7 bases. This CDR3 contains 15 residues. The trim removed 6 bases at V and 0 bases at J, leaving 8 bases unmatched. Germline V lookup: CDR1 DFQATT, CDR2 SNEGSKA (reference sequence). CDR3 in amino acids: CSAVPGQYSNQPQHF. The CDR3 nucleotides are TGCAGTGCCGTGCCGGGACAGTATAGCAATCAGCCCCAGCATTTT.

This clonotype has a count of ten or more. The chain uses TRBV6-5 and TRBJ1-1; D is perhaps TRBD1 (5 bases). V dropped 5 bases and J dropped 0 bases, with 7 bases sitting between them. CDR1 is MNHEY, CDR2 SVGAGI, per germline. This CDR3 has 13 amino acids. The CDR3 DNA sequence: TGTGCCAGCAGTGGGACCTTGAACACTGAAGCTTTCTTT. Its translation is CASSGTLNTEAFF.

This chain connects TRBV7-9 to TRBJ2-5; D not resolved. The last part of the DNA fits TRBJ2-7 better; the J call may be wrong. This CDR3 spans 12 amino acids. The germline V gene encodes CDR1 SEHNR and CDR2 FQNEAQ (reference sequence). The CDR3 region has the DNA TGTGCCAGCAGCGAGGCTAGGAACGAGCAGTACTTC. This codes for CASSEARNEQYF.

The V and J genes are TRBV2 and TRBJ1-5, with unresolved D. The CDR3 totals 15 residues. CDR1 and CDR2 from the germline V gene are SNHLY and FYNNEI. Trimming pared 7 bases from V and 0 bases from J, leaving 13 bases between. The CDR3 reads CASTLTSDSNQPQHF. Written as DNA, the CDR3 is TGTGCCAGCACCCTAACCTCAGATAGCAATCAGCCCCAGCATTTT.

The CDR3 loop is CASSLQGLGGYTF. The DNA for the CDR3 is TGTGCCAGCAGCTTACAGGGGCTAGGCGGCTACACCTTC. This chain uses TRBV5-5 with TRBJ1-2; 7 bases line up with TRBD1. Germline trimming cut 2 bases from V and 8 bases from J; bases unmatched to any gene: 6. Germline V gene lookup returns CDR1 SGHKS and CDR2 YYEKEE (reference sequence). The CDR3 consists of 13 residues.

This clonotype was seen only a few times. V and J are TRBV3-1 and TRBJ2-2; D not certain. Trimming took off 2 bases at V and 3 bases at J, with 10 bases between the two ends. The CDR3 is made up of 15 amino acids. Germline CDR1 LGHDT, CDR2 YNNKEL (reference sequence). The CDR3 protein is CASSQIGTYTGELFF. CDR3 nucleotides: TGTGCCAGCAGCCAAATTGGCACCTACACCGGGGAGCTGTTTTTT. Combining the CDR3 with reference TRBV3-1 and TRBJ2-2 gives the whole variable domain DTAVSQTPKYLVTQMGNDKSIKCEQNLGHDTMYWYKQDSKKFLKIMFSYNNKELIINETVPNRFSPKSPDKAHLNLHINSLELGDSAVYFCASSQIGTYTGELFFGEGSRLTVL.

The chain is built from TRBV12-3 or TRBV12-4 and TRBJ1-4; D is undetermined. V lost 2 bases to trimming and J lost 0 bases, with 7 bases between them. The CDR3 loop spans 15 amino acids. CDR3 bases: TGTGCCAGCAGTTTAATCGGTACAACTAATGAAAAACTGTTTTTT. This encodes CASSLIGTTNEKLFF.

The rearrangement uses TRBV3-1 and TRBJ2-5; possible D gene TRBD2, 6 bases. Trimming removed 2 bases from V and 4 bases from J, with 14 bases in between. Germline V CDR1 and CDR2: LGHDT, YNNKEL (reference sequence). The CDR3 is 15 amino acids. The DNA for the CDR3 is TGTGCCAGCAGCCAAACGACTAGTCCGGGAGAGACCCAGTACTTC. It yields the protein CASSQTTSPGETQYF.

The table lists this clonotype with a count of one. For the CDR3, the DNA is TGTGCCAGCAGCTCGGGACTAGCGGGAGGGCTTGAGCAGTTCTTC. Its translation: CASSSGLAGGLEQFF. This sequence joins TRBV7-3 and TRBJ2-1, with 16 bases matching TRBD2. Losses at the gene ends were 4 bases for V and 9 bases for J; bases not matched to a gene: 3. The germline CDR1 and CDR2 sequences are SGHTA and FQGTGA. The CDR3 runs to 15 residues.

This clonotype was counted many times. The chain has TRBV20-1 and TRBJ2-3, with 8 bases that match TRBD1. The CDR3 spans 16 residues. Unmatched junction bases numbered 11, after V lost 2 bases and J lost 4 bases. Germline V gene lookup returns CDR1 DFQATT and CDR2 SNEGSKA (reference sequence). CDR3 region: CSARNPGQGAPDTQYF. The CDR3 DNA is TGCAGTGCTAGAAACCCCGGGCAGGGGGCCCCAGATACGCAGTATTTT.